The rows below give T cell receptor beta chains drawn from one sample of a study of monozygotic twins with inflammatory bowel disease. TCRdb re-called the 5' RACE reads, yielding one record per CDR3 amino acid sequence without DNA. Its listing shows some 160,000 distinct CDR3 sequences. Source material: blood. The receptors shown here come from a human donor with ulcerative colitis or Crohn's disease, or a healthy co-twin of an affected twin (not recorded which). The CDR3 runs from the conserved cysteine through the conserved F or W.

>TRBJ2-3|TRBV6-2/TRBV6-3
CASRKTGGADTQYF
>TRBJ1-2|TRBV7-2
CASSPKGGYGYTF
>TRBJ1-1|TRBV14
CASMGDGHTEAFF
>TRBJ2-7|TRBV10-3
CAISGQTYEQYF
>TRBJ1-1|TRBV4-1
CASSQGSGRDTEAFF
>TRBJ1-4|TRBV5-5
CASSLLTGKKLFF
>TRBJ2-1|TRBV6-2/TRBV6-3
CASSYSGTSGHEQFF
>TRBJ1-1|TRBV7-9
CASSPGGYTEAFF
>TRBJ1-5|TRBV29-1
CSVASGGSPQHF
>TRBJ2-3|TRBV7-8
CASSLGLAGSRTDTQYF
>TRBJ1-1|TRBV11-2
CASSLDRGGEAFF
>TRBJ1-1|TRBV30
CAWSKGVNTEAFF
>TRBJ2-7|TRBV5-6
CASSLGLAGAYEQYF
>TRBJ1-1|TRBV27
CASSLRTGVNTEAFF
>TRBJ2-7|TRBV5-1
CASSSSRGLYEQYF
>TRBJ2-7|TRBV7-9
CASSVTGRLYYEQYF
>TRBJ2-5|TRBV27
CASSSGSGTQYF
>TRBJ1-4|TRBV18
CASSPPTGVGEKLFF
>TRBJ2-7|TRBV6-5
CASSYKWGANSYEQYF
>TRBJ2-2|TRBV24-1
CATSPGGHTGELFF
>TRBJ1-6|TRBV2
CAAATGKPLHF
>TRBJ2-2|TRBV28
CASSPGTSGNTGELFF
>TRBJ2-7|TRBV6-6
CASSPGPNEQYF
>TRBJ2-7|TRBV20-1
CSARDPGSSYEQYF
>TRBJ2-5|TRBV2
CASRSGTYQETQYF
>TRBJ1-1|TRBV7-2
CASKRGNTEAFF
>TRBJ1-5|TRBV10-2
CASSEGRTGLVQPQHF
>TRBJ2-2|TRBV4-1
CASSQVLVRELFF
>TRBJ1-4|TRBV12-2
CASRFRVSGGEEKLFF
>TRBJ1-1|TRBV6-1
CASSGRGTGGTEAFF
>TRBJ2-7|TRBV20-1
CSAHGPAYEQYF
>TRBJ2-1|TRBV27
CASSKNNEQFF
>TRBJ2-4|TRBV5-1
CASSLGVQLAGEGIQYF
>TRBJ1-4|TRBV7-9
CASSIGDYNEKLFF
>TRBJ2-7|TRBV12-3/TRBV12-4
CASTFGTGRVQYF
>TRBJ1-1|TRBV30
CAWSVPWRTEAFF
>TRBJ1-2|TRBV6-5
CASTSGIYYGYTF
>TRBJ1-5|TRBV18
CASSQNEIGNQPQHF
>TRBJ1-4|TRBV2
CASRRDRGPNEKLFF
>TRBJ2-7|TRBV27
CASSWQGYPDRSEQYF
>TRBJ1-5|TRBV12-3/TRBV12-4
CASSWGGDNQPQHF
>TRBJ2-3|TRBV5-6
CASSSGASTDTQYF
>TRBJ2-3|TRBV5-1
CASSLQQGFGTDTQYF
>TRBJ1-1|TRBV12-3/TRBV12-4
CASTRAQGASTEAFF
>TRBJ1-4|TRBV5-1
CASSLAQTSGEKLFF